This T cell receptor (beta chain) appears in the sequencing data of a study of vaccination effects on CD4 cells after COVID-19 (dated by TCRdb to between 2020 and 2023). Study-wide context: In the ViraFEST assay, PBMC were stimulated with viral peptide pools, and TCR sequencing was then used to find antigen-specific CD4+ T cell clonotypes based on their expansion. Each participant received two doses of an mRNA SARS-CoV-2 vaccine, either BNT162b2 or mRNA-1273. Around 2.1 million PBMC per well were cultured with about 9.6 ug/ml peptides in IMDM containing around 5.3% human AB serum, approximately 10 IU/ml IL-2 and gentamicin. SARS-CoV-2 spike-specific CD4+ TCR repertoires were compared before and after mRNA vaccination in COVID-19 convalescent patients and in infection-naive vaccine recipients. Altogether, 10 COVID-19 convalescent patients and a few SARS-CoV-2-naive healthy vaccine recipients made up the full study. Cultures from other donors in the study were sequenced using the Oncomine TCR Beta short-read assay on an Illumina iSeq 100.

The method behind the library was the immunoSEQ multiplex PCR assay. DNA from the cultured, isolated CD4+ T cells was subjected to TCR beta CDR3 sequencing. The authors processed their data as follows. The analysis removed non-productive TCR sequences, trimmed reads to the CDR3 region, and retained only CDR3s that were 7 or more amino acids long. Antigen-specific clonotypes were identified with the MANAFEST web app by comparing expansion in peptide wells against reference cultures. For clones to be considered positive, expansion at FDR<0.05 versus reference and all other wells, an odds ratio above 5, and a frequency above 0.1% in two replicate wells were required. A clonotype was called cross-reactive if it was significantly expanded both in SARS-CoV-2 spike wells and in at least one common cold coronavirus spike condition. CDR3 similarity was assessed by Levenshtein distance using the stringdist R package, and unrooted trees were constructed with ape in R 3.6.1. In TCRdb, the immuneACCESS table is reduced to in-frame sequences with V and J assigned. These tables do not hold every clone; where another copy was compared, an unresolved V gene accounts for under half, and the others remain unexplained. V, J and clone size are those of that table, while D and trimming were read from the DNA. The sample table records around 30,000 clones; about 62% of these occur just once. The top ten clones comprise almost 10% of the sample.

Summary of the overall study and its limitations: In healthy vaccine recipients, vaccine-induced clones were almost all SARS-CoV-2 mono-reactive, with only 1 of 255 being cross-reactive with common cold coronaviruses. The study was limited by a small number of convalescent patients and lacked early post-infection timepoints. Marked clonal contraction was observed in both infection-induced and vaccine-induced clones at late post-vaccination timepoints, consistent with waning T cell responses.

After more than nine days of culture, CD4+ T cells were isolated with the EasySep CD4+ T cell isolation kit. Negative nucleocapsid antibody results before and after vaccination confirmed that the healthy vaccine recipients had no prior SARS-CoV-2 infection. Half of the culture medium was replaced with fresh IL-2-containing medium on days 3 and 7. Unless noted otherwise, every peptide stimulation condition was grown in triplicate wells. PBMC were separated from whole blood using Ficoll-Paque Plus gradient centrifugation and were then either cryopreserved at -140C or used fresh. The QIAamp micro DNA kit was used to extract genomic DNA from the cultured CD4+ T cells. CDR1 MNHEY and CDR2 SVGAGI were looked up in the germline V gene. The junction carries 6 bases between V and J, which are trimmed by 2 bases and 5 bases respectively. CDR3 length: 13 amino acids, cysteine to phenylalanine. Only CDR3 DNA is held: 39 bases, read in frame from base 1.

A word on this clone: Its binding antigen is unknown. Base qualities are not provided; no much larger clone lies one nucleotide away. The same CDR3 also results from other DNA sequences found in this sample.

The sample consisted of CD4+ T cells from PBMCs cultured without peptide, taken before COVID-19 vaccination. The TCR was taken from a human donor who received a COVID-19 vaccine. This chain is built from TRBV6-5 and TRBJ2-2; the D gene is not confidently resolved. The CDR3 protein sequence reads: CASSYDGTGELFF. The bases are TGTGCCAGCAGTTACGACGGGACCGGGGAGCTGTTTTTT.